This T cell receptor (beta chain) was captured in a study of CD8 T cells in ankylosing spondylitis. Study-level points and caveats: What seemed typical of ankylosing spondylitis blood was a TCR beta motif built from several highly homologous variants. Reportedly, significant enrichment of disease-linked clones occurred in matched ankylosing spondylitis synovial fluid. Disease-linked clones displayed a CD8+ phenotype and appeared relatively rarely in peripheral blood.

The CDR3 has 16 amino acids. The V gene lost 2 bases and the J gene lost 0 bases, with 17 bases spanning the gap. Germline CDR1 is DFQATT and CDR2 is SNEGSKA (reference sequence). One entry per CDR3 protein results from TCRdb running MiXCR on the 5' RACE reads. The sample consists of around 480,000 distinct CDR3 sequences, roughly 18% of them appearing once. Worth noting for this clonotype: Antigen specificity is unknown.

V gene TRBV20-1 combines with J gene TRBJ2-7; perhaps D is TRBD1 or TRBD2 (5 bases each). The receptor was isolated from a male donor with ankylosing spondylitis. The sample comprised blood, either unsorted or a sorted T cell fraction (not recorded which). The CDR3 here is CSARKFGTESSYEQYF. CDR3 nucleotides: TGCAGTGCTAGAAAGTTTGGGACGGAGAGCTCCTACGAGCAGTACTTC.